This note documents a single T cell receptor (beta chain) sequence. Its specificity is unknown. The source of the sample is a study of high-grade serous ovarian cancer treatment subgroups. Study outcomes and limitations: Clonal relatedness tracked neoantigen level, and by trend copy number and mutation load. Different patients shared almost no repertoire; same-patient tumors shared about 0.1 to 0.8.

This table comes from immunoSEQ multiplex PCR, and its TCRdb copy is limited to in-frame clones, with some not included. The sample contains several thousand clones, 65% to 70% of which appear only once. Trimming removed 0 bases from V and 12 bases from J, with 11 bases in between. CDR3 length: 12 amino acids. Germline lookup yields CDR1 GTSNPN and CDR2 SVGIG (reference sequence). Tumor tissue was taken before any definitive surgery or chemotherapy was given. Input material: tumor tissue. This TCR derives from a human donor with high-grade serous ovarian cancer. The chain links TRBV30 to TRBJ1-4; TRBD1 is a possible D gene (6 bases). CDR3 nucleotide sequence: TGTGCCTGGAGTGTTGGGGGGACACAACTGTTTTTT. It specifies CAWSVGGTQLFF.